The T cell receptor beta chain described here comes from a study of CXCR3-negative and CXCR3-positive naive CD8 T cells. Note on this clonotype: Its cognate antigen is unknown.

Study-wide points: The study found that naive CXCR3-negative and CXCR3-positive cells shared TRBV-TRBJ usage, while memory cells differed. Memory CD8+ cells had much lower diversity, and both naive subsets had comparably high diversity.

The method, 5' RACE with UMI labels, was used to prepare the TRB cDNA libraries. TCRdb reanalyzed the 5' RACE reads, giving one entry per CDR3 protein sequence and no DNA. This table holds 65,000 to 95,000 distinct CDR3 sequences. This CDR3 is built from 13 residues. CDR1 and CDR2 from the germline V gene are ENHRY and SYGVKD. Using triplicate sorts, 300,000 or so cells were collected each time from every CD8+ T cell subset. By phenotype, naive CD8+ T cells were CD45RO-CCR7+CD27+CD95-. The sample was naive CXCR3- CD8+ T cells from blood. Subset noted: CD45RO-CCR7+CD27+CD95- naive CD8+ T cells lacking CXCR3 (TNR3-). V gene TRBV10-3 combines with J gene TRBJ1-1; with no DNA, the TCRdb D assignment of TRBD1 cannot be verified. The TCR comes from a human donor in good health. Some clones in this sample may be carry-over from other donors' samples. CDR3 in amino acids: CAIGTGGLTEAFF.